This TCR beta chain was profiled in a study of CD8 T cells in ankylosing spondylitis. The V gene lost 0 bases and the J gene lost 5 bases, with 5 bases spanning the gap. CDR1 and CDR2 (germline): MNHEY, SMNVEV (reference sequence). This CDR3 comprises 13 residues. TCRdb re-analysed the 5' RACE reads in MiXCR, keeping a single row per CDR3 protein. The data contain 15,000 to 20,000 distinct CDR3 sequences, 7.5% to 9.5% of them singletons. This clonotype was detected a few times. This clonotype originated in a male donor with ankylosing spondylitis or in good health (not recorded which). Sequencing was carried out using blood. V is TRBV27 and J is TRBJ1-5, with unresolved D. CDR3 DNA: TGTGCCAGCAGTTTATCCCGAGATCAGCCCCAGCATTTT. This translates into CASSLSRDQPQHF.